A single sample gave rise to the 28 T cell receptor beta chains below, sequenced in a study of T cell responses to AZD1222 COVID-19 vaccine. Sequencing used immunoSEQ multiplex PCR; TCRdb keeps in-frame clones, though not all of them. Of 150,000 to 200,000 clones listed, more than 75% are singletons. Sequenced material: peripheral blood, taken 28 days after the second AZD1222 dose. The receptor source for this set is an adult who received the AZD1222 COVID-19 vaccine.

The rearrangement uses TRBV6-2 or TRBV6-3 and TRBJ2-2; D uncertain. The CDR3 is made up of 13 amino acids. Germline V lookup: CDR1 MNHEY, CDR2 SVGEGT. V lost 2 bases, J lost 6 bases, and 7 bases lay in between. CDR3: CASSYGRPGELFF. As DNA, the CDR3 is TGTGCCAGCAGTTACGGTCGCCCCGGGGAGCTGTTTTTT.

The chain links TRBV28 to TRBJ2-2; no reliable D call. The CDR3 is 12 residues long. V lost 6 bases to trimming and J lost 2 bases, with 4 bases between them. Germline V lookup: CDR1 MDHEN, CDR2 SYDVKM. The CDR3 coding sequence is TGTGCCAGCAGGATTAACACCGGGGAGCTGTTTTTT. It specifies CASRINTGELFF. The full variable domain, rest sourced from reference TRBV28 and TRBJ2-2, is DVKVTQSSRYLVKRTGEKVFLECVQDMDHENMFWYRQDPGLGLRLIYFSYDVKMKEKGDIPEGYSVSREKKERFSLILESASTNQTSMYLCASRINTGELFFGEGSRLTVL.

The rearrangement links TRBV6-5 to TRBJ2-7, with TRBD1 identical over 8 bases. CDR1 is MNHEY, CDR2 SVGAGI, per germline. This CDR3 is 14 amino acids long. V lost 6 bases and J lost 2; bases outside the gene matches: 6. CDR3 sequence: CASSNTGGAYEQYF. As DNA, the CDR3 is TGTGCCAGCAGCAATACAGGGGGTGCCTACGAGCAGTACTTC.

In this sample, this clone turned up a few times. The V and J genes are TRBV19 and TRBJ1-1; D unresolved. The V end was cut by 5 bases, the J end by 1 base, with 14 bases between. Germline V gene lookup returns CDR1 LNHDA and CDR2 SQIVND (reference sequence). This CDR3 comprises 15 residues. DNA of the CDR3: TGTGCCAGTAGTGAACTCGTGTTGAGGAACACTGAAGCTTTCTTT. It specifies CASSELVLRNTEAFF.

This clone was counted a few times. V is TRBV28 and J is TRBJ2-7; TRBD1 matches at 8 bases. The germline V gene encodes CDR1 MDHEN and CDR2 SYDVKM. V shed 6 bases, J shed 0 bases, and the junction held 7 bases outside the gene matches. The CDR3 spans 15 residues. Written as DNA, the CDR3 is TGTGCCAGCAGCTTGACAGGGGCCGTCTCCTACGAGCAGTACTTC. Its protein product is CASSLTGAVSYEQYF.

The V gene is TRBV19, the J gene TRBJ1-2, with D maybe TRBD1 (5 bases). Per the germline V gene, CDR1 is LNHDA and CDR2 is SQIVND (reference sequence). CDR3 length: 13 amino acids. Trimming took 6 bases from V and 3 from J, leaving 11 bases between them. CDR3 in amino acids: CASSVGQHYGYTF. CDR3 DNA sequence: TGTGCCAGTAGCGTGGGGCAGCACTATGGCTACACCTTC.

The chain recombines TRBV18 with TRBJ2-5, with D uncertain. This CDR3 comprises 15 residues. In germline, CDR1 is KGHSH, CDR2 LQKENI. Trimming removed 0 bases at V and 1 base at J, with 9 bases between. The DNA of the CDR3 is TGTGCCAGCTCACCACCGAGCCAGGTCCAAGAGACCCAGTACTTC. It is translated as CASSPPSQVQETQYF.

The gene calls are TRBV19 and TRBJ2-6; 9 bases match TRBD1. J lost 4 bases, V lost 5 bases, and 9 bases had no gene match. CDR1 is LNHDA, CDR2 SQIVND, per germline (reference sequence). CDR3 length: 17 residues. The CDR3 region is CASSSGTGFAGANVLTF. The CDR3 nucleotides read TGTGCCAGTAGTTCCGGGACAGGGTTCGCCGGGGCCAACGTCCTGACTTTC.

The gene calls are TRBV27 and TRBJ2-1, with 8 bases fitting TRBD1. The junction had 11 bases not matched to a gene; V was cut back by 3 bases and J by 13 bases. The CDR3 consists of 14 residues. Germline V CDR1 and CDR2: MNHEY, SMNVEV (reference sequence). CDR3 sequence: CASSFPGTGGTQFF. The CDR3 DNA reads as TGTGCCAGCAGTTTCCCTGGGACAGGCGGTACCCAGTTCTTC.

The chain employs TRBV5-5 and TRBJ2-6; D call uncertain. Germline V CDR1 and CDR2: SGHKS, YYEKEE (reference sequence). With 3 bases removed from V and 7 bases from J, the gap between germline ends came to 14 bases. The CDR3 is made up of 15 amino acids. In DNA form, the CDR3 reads TGTGCCAGCAGCTCCAGGCAAAGGGCTGCCAACGTCCTGACTTTC. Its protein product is CASSSRQRAANVLTF.

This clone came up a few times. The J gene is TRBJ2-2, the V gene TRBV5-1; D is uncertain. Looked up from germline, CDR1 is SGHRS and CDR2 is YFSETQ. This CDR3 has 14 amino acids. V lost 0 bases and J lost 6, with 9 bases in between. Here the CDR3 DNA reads TGCGCCAGCAGCTTGGGGTCTGCCTCCGGGGAGCTGTTTTTT. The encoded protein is CASSLGSASGELFF.

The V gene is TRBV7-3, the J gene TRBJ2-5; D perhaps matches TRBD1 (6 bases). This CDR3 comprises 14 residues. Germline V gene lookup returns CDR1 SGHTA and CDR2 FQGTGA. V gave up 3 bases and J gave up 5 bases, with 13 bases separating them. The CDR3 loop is CASSFRRQGETQYF. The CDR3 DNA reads TGTGCCAGCAGCTTTAGAAGGCAGGGGGAGACCCAGTACTTC.

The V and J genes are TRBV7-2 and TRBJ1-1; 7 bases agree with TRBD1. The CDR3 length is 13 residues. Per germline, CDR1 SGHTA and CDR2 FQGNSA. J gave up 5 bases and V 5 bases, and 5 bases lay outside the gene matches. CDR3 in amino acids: CASSLQGGTEAFF. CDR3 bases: TGTGCCAGCAGCCTCCAGGGGGGGACTGAAGCTTTCTTT.

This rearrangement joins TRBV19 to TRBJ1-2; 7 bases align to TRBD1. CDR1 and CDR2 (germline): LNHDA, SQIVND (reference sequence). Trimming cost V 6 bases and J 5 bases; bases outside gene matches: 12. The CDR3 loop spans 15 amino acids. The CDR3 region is CASSPGTARGYGYTF. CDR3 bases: TGTGCCAGTAGCCCTGGGACAGCCAGAGGGTATGGCTACACCTTC. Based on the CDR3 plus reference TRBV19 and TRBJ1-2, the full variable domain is DGGITQSPKYLFRKEGQNVTLSCEQNLNHDAMYWYRQDPGQGLRLIYYSQIVNDFQKGDIAEGYSVSREKKESFPLTVTSAQKNPTAFYLCASSPGTARGYGYTFGSGTRLTVV.

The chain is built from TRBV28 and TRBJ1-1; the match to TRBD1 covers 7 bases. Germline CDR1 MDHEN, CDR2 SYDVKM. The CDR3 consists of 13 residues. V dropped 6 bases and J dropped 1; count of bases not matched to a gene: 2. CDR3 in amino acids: CASRGQPNTEAFF. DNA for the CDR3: TGTGCCAGCAGGGGACAGCCGAACACTGAAGCTTTCTTT.

The CDR3 DNA is TGTGCCAGCAGCTTCGTAGGGGTCGGGGAGCTGTTTTTT. Its translation is CASSFVGVGELFF. V gene TRBV7-3 combines with J gene TRBJ2-2; D perhaps matches TRBD1 (5 bases). Germline V gene data show CDR1 as SGHTA and CDR2 as FQGTGA. The CDR3 is 13 amino acids. Trimming cost V 3 bases and J 7 bases, with 9 bases left between them.

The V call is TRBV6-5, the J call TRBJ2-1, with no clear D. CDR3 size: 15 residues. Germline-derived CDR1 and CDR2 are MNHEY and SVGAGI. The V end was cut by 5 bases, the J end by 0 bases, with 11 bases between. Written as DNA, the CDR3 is TGTGCCAGCAGTACTACCCCTAGCTCCTACAATGAGCAGTTCTTC. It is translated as CASSTTPSSYNEQFF.

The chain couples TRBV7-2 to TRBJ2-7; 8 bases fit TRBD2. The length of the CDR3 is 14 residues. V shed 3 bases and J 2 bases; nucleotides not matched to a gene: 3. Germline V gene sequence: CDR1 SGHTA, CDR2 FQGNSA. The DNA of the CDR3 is TGTGCCAGCAGCTTTCCGGGACTAGCCTACGAGCAGTACTTC. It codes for CASSFPGLAYEQYF.

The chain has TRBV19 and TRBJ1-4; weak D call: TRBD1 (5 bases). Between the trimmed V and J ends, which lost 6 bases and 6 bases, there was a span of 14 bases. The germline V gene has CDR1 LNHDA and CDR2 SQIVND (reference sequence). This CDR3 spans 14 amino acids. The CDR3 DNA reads TGTGCCAGTAGCAGACAGACGGGGGATGAAAAACTGTTTTTT. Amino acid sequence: CASSRQTGDEKLFF.

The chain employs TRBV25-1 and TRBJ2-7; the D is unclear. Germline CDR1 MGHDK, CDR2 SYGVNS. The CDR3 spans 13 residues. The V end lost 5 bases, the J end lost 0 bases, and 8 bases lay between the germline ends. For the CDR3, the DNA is TGTGCCAGCAGTAGCAGTAACTCCTACGAGCAGTACTTC. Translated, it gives CASSSSNSYEQYF.

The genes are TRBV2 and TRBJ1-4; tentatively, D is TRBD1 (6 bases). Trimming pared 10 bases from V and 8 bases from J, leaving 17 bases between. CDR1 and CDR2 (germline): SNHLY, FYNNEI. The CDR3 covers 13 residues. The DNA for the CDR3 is TGTGCCAACGCACAGGGAGAACAGGAAAAACTGTTTTTT. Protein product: CANAQGEQEKLFF.

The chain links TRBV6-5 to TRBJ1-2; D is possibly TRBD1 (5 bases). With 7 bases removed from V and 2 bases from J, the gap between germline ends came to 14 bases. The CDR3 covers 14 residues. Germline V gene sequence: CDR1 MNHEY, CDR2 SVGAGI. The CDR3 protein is CASIPSRGNYGYTF. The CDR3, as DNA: TGTGCCAGCATCCCTAGTAGGGGAAACTATGGCTACACCTTC.

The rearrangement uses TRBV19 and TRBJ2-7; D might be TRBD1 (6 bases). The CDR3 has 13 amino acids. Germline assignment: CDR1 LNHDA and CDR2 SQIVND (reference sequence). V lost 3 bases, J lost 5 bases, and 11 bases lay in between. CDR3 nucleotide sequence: TGTGCCAGTAGTATCCGCCGACAGGACGAGCAGTACTTC. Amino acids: CASSIRRQDEQYF.

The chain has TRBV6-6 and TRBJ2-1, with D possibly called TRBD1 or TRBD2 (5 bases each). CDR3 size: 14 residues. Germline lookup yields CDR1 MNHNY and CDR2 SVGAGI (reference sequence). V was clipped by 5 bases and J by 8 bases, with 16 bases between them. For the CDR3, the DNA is TGTGCCAGCAGTCCGACGGGGCCCAGAGATGAGCAGTTCTTC. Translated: CASSPTGPRDEQFF.

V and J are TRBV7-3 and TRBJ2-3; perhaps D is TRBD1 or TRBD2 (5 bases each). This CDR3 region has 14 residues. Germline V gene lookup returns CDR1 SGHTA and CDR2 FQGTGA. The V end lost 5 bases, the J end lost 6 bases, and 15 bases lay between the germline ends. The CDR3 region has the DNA TGTGCCAGCAGCGATCGCGCAGAGGGGGATACGCAGTATTTT. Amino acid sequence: CASSDRAEGDTQYF.

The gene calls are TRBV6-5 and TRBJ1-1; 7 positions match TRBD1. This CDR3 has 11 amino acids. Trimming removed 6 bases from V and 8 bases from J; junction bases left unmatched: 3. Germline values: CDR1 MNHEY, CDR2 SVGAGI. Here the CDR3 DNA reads TGTGCCAGCAGGGGGACAGAAGAAGCTTTCTTT. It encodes CASRGTEEAFF.

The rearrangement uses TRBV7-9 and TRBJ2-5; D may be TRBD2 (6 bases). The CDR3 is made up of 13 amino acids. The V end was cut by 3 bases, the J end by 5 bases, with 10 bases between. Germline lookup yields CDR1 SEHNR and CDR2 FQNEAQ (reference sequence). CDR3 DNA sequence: TGTGCCAGCAGCTTGGGCGGGATCGAGACCCAGTACTTC. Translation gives CASSLGGIETQYF.

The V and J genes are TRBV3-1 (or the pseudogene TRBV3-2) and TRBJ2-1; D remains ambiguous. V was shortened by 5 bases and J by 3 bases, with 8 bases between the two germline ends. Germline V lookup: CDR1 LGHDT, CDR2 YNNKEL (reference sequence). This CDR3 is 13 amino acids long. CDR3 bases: TGTGCCAGCAGCTACGAACTCTACAATGAGCAGTTCTTC. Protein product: CASSYELYNEQFF.